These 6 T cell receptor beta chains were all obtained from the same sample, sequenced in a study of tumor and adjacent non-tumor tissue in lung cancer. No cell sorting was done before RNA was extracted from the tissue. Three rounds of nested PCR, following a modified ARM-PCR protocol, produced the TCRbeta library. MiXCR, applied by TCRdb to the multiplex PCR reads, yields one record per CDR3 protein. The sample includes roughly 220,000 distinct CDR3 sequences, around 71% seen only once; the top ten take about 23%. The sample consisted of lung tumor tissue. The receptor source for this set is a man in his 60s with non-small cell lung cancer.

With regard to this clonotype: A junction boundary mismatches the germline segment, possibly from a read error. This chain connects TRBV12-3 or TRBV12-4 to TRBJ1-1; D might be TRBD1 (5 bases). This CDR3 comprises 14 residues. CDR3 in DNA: TGTGCCACCAGTCCCACACCCCAGGGCATTGAAGCTTTCTTT. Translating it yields CATSPTPQGIEAFF.

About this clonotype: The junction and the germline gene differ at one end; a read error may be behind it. In DNA, the CDR3 is TGTGCCAGCAACCAAGCAGGGACAGGGGTTGCCACTGAAGCTTTCTTT. This translates into CASNQAGTGVATEAFF. This chain connects TRBV4-2 to TRBJ1-1; 10 bases map to TRBD1. The CDR3 is made up of 16 amino acids. Germline values: CDR1 LGHNA, CDR2 YNFKEQ.

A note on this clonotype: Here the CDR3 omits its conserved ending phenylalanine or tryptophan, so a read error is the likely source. The CDR3 DNA follows: TGTGCCAGCAGCCAAGATCCCGAGACAGGGCGTCATCAGCTCCAGCATTCT. It specifies CASSQDPETGRHQLQHS. The rearrangement links TRBV4-2 to TRBJ1-5, with TRBD1 identical over 7 bases. Germline V gives CDR1 LGHNA, CDR2 YNFKEQ. The CDR3 consists of 17 residues.

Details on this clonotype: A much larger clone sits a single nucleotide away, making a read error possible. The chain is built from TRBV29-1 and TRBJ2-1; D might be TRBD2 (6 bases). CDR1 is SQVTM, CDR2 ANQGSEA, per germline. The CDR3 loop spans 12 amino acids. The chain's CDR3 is CRVVPSAGEQFF. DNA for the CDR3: TGCCGCGTTGTTCCTAGCGCTGGTGAGCAGTTCTTC.

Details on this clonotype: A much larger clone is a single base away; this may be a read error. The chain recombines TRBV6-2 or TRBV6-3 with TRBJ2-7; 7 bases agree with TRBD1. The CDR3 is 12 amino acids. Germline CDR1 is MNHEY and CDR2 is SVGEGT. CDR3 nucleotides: TGTGCCAGCACCGACAGGGCCTACAAGCAGTACTTC. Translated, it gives CASTDRAYKQYF.

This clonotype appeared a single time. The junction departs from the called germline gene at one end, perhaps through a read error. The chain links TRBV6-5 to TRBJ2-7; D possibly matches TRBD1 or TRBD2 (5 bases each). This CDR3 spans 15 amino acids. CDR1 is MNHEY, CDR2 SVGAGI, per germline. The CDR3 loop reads CASGIGGVTRYEQYF. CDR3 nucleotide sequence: TGTGCCAGCGGCATTGGGGGAGTCACTCGATACGAACAGTACTTC.